The rows below give T cell receptor beta chains drawn from one sample of a study of blood T cell repertoires in COVID-19. The table came from immunoSEQ multiplex PCR; TCRdb's copy has only in-frame clones and leaves some out. Of fewer than 150,000 clones in the sample, more than 75% were seen once. Material for sequencing was peripheral blood. These receptors were taken from a woman aged 50 to 60 who had recovered from COVID-19. Both conserved end residues are part of each CDR3. D genes are given only for firm matches. Size is omitted from some rows. Given values are once, few, many or a class for expanded clones.

d_call	cdr3_length	v_call	j_call	clone_size	cdr3_aa	cdr3_nt
TRBD1	13	TRBV2	TRBJ2-7	-	CAGRTGGYYEQYF	TGTGCCGGACGGACAGGGGGCTACTACGAGCAGTACTTC
TRBD1	13	TRBV2	TRBJ2-1	-	CASTLEMDREEFF	TGTGCCAGCACCCTCGAAATGGACAGGGAAGAGTTCTTC
TRBD1	14	TRBV7-2	TRBJ1-2	-	CASSIPGQGGGYTF	TGTGCCAGCAGTATACCGGGACAGGGTGGAGGCTACACCTTC
-	15	TRBV28	TRBJ1-2	-	CASSTPSGFNYGYTF	TGTGCCAGCAGTACCCCATCGGGGTTTAACTATGGCTACACCTTC
-	15	TRBV7-2	TRBJ1-3	-	CASSLWVAAGNTIYF	TGTGCCAGCAGCTTATGGGTAGCCGCTGGAAACACCATATATTTT
-	16	TRBV7-9	TRBJ2-3	-	CASSRSTEISTDTQYF	TGTGCCAGCAGCCGAAGTACAGAGATTAGCACAGATACGCAGTATTTT
-	10	TRBV7-9	TRBJ2-7	-	CASSSYEQYF	TGTGCCAGCAGCTCGTACGAGCAGTACTTC
-	16	TRBV19	TRBJ2-3	-	CASRTRGYGGTDTQYF	TGTGCCAGTAGAACTAGGGGGTACGGAGGCACAGATACGCAGTATTTT
TRBD2	15	TRBV5-1	TRBJ2-1	-	CASSLVLAGDNEQFF	TGCGCCAGCAGCTTGGTTCTAGCGGGAGACAATGAGCAGTTCTTC
TRBD1	17	TRBV18	TRBJ1-3	-	CASTCRDRGLSGNTIYF	TGTGCCAGCACATGCCGGGACAGGGGGCTTAGTGGAAACACCATATATTTT
TRBD1	14	TRBV2	TRBJ1-6	-	CASSLTGGRSPLHF	TGTGCCAGCAGTCTGACAGGGGGACGATCACCCCTCCACTTT
TRBD2	15	TRBV11-2	TRBJ2-1	-	CASSLTSGSYNEQFF	TGTGCCAGCAGCCTCACTAGCGGGAGTTACAATGAGCAGTTCTTC
TRBD2	15	TRBV7-2	TRBJ2-7	-	CASSWGSGRAYEQYF	TGTGCCAGCAGCTGGGGTAGTGGGAGGGCCTACGAGCAGTACTTC
TRBD1	14	TRBV7-3	TRBJ2-1	-	CASSPGQGHNEQFF	TGTGCCAGCTCCCCGGGACAGGGTCACAATGAGCAGTTCTTC
-	17	TRBV7-9	TRBJ1-1	-	CASSLVPGERLNTEAFF	TGTGCCAGCAGCTTAGTCCCGGGGGAGAGGTTGAACACTGAAGCTTTCTTT
TRBD2	16	TRBV12-5	TRBJ2-5	-	CASGPFAGGPGETQYF	TGTGCTAGTGGTCCCTTTGCGGGAGGGCCGGGTGAGACCCAGTACTTC
-	15	TRBV7-2	TRBJ2-1	-	CASSPYGYSNNEQFF	TGTGCCAGCAGCCCTTACGGCTACAGTAACAATGAGCAGTTCTTC
TRBD1	16	TRBV7-6	TRBJ2-1	once	CASSRAGTGIINEQFF	TGTGCCAGCAGTCGCGCCGGGACAGGGATTATCAATGAGCAGTTCTTC
TRBD2	15	TRBV3-1/TRBV3-2	TRBJ2-1	-	CASSRVSGFRNEQFF	TGTGCCAGCAGCCGAGTTAGCGGGTTCAGGAATGAGCAGTTCTTC
-	13	TRBV7-9	TRBJ2-7	-	CASSLTGNYEQYF	TGTGCCAGCAGCCTCACCGGGAATTACGAGCAGTACTTC
-	12	TRBV7-3	TRBJ2-3	-	CASGGPGDTQYF	TGTGCCAGCGGGGGCCCGGGAGATACGCAGTATTTT
-	14	TRBV6-5	TRBJ1-5	-	CASRTHGGGQPQHF	TGTGCCAGCCGAACTCATGGGGGGGGTCAGCCCCAGCATTTT
-	15	TRBV7-2	TRBJ2-1	-	CASSLLGTSYNEQFF	TGTGCCAGCAGCTTATTAGGGACTTCGTACAATGAGCAGTTCTTC
-	13	TRBV18	TRBJ2-5	few	CASSPRRAETQYF	TGTGCCAGCTCACCACGGCGGGCGGAGACCCAGTACTTC
-	13	TRBV27	TRBJ1-2	-	CASTTGSLGGYTF	TGTGCCAGCACCACAGGGTCTCTGGGTGGCTACACCTTC
-	13	TRBV6-6	TRBJ1-1	-	CASRRGSDTEAFF	TGTGCCAGCCGGCGGGGTTCCGACACTGAAGCTTTCTTT
-	13	TRBV2	TRBJ1-1	-	CASKDSHNTEAFF	TGTGCCAGCAAGGACAGCCATAACACTGAAGCTTTCTTT
TRBD2	16	TRBV18	TRBJ2-1	-	CASSPAVGGDYNEQFF	TGTGCCAGCTCACCAGCAGTTGGGGGGGACTACAATGAGCAGTTCTTC
-	11	TRBV30	TRBJ1-1	-	CAWGRRGRAFF	TGTGCCTGGGGGCGAAGGGGTAGAGCTTTCTTT
TRBD2	15	TRBV18	TRBJ2-7	few	CASSPTGTRAYEQYF	TGTGCCAGCTCACCAACCGGGACTAGGGCCTACGAGCAGTACTTC
-	16	TRBV28	TRBJ2-6	-	CASSTDSYSGANVLTF	TGTGCCAGCAGTACTGACAGTTACTCTGGGGCCAACGTCCTGACTTTC
-	19	TRBV5-1	TRBJ2-7	few	CASSYTSTGLRDVAYEQYF	TGCGCCAGCAGCTACACTTCGACAGGACTCAGGGACGTTGCCTACGAGCAGTACTTC
-	15	TRBV18	TRBJ2-7	-	CASLQQGGRYYEQYF	TGTGCCAGCTTACAACAGGGGGGGAGATACTACGAGCAGTACTTC
-	16	TRBV5-1	TRBJ2-2	-	CASSLAGSGGGGELFF	TGCGCCAGCAGCTTGGCCGGTTCGGGCGGAGGCGGGGAGCTGTTTTTT
TRBD2	17	TRBV3-1/TRBV3-2	TRBJ2-1	-	CASSPFLAGVTYNEQFF	TGTGCCAGCAGCCCGTTTTTAGCGGGAGTAACCTACAATGAGCAGTTCTTC
-	13	TRBV9	TRBJ2-5	-	CASSVAGRETQYF	TGTGCCAGCAGCGTAGCGGGGAGGGAGACCCAGTACTTC
-	12	TRBV30	TRBJ1-5	few	CASRTGNQPQHF	TGTGCCTCCCGGACAGGCAATCAGCCCCAGCATTTT
TRBD2	16	TRBV3-1/TRBV3-2	TRBJ2-1	-	CASSLGTSGGYNEQFF	TGTGCCAGCAGCCTTGGGACTAGCGGGGGTTACAATGAGCAGTTCTTC
-	14	TRBV14	TRBJ2-2	few	CASSQLLNTGELFF	TGTGCCAGCAGCCAATTATTAAACACCGGGGAGCTGTTTTTT
-	14	TRBV6-5	TRBJ1-1	-	CASSGQTRNTEAFF	TGTGCCAGCTCGGGTCAAACGAGGAACACTGAAGCTTTCTTT